The clone carrying this T cell receptor beta chain was observed a single time. Its target is not known. The data derive from a study of blood T cells in healthy people across ages. Study information: Template-switching capture recovered about one barcoded beta molecule per two T cells. Study-wide results and caveats: Long-lived donors exceeded aged donors in naive CD4+ cells and diversity.

Germline values: CDR1 MDHEN, CDR2 SYDVKM. The CDR3 contains 15 residues. V was pared by 1 base and J by 2 bases, with 12 bases between. A second PCR, run for about 7 to 11 cycles, used a sample-barcoded 5' primer plus a J-beta primer mix. Sequencing recovered at least 2.5 million CDR3-containing paired-end reads from each sample. TCRdb reprocessed the 5' RACE reads via MiXCR and lists one record per CDR3 protein. The sample consists of 750,000 to 950,000 distinct CDR3 sequences, almost 30% of them appearing once. These data are also associated with another study on T cells of mothers and their children.

The receptor comes from a middle-aged woman in good health. Sequencing was done on a sample of blood. This chain uses TRBV28 with TRBJ2-7, with a weak D call TRBD2 (5 bases). CDR3 sequence (DNA): TGTGCCAGCAGTTTATCAGTGGGAGTTCCCTACGAGCAGTACTTC. It yields the protein CASSLSVGVPYEQYF.